A selection of T cell receptor beta chains follows, all from one sample in a study of radiation and T cells in renal cell carcinoma. The assay was immunoSEQ multiplex PCR, and TCRdb's table has in-frame clones only and misses some. The data hold some 97,000 clones, with 75% to 85% observed a single time. The sample here was blood, taken from a patient whose treatment included radiotherapy and nephrectomy. These TCRs come from a man aged 55-75 years with renal cell carcinoma. Both conserved end residues are part of each CDR3. D genes are given only for firm matches. Expanded clones get a size class; other rows say once, few or many, or leave the size out.

D gene: TRBD2
clone size: once
J gene: TRBJ2-1
V gene: TRBV10-1
CDR3 DNA: TGCGCCAGCAGTGGGGGGACTAGCGGGAGGGCCGAATCATACAATGAGCAGTTCTTC
CDR3 protein: CASSGGTSGRAESYNEQFF

D gene: TRBD2
clone size: .
J gene: TRBJ2-7
V gene: TRBV30
CDR3 DNA: TGTGCCTGGAGTGTATCGGGGAGGGCTGACGACGAGCAGTACTTC
CDR3 protein: CAWSVSGRADDEQYF

D gene: TRBD1
clone size: few
J gene: TRBJ1-1
V gene: TRBV28
CDR3 DNA: TGTGCCAGCACCCGACAGGGAAGGGGCACTGAAGCTTTCTTT
CDR3 protein: CASTRQGRGTEAFF

D gene: TRBD2
clone size: .
J gene: TRBJ2-7
V gene: TRBV4-1
CDR3 DNA: TGCGCCAGCAGCCGAGCGGGATCAAGCTACTACGAGCAGTACTTC
CDR3 protein: CASSRAGSSYYEQYF

D gene: .
clone size: .
J gene: TRBJ1-5
V gene: TRBV29-1
CDR3 DNA: TGCAGCGTTGAGGAGGGCAGCAATCAGCCCCAGCATTTT
CDR3 protein: CSVEEGSNQPQHF

D gene: .
clone size: few
J gene: TRBJ1-1
V gene: TRBV5-1
CDR3 DNA: TGCGCCAGCAGCTTGGAGTTGCTAAACACTGAAGCTTTCTTT
CDR3 protein: CASSLELLNTEAFF

D gene: TRBD1
clone size: .
J gene: TRBJ2-1
V gene: TRBV28
CDR3 DNA: TGTGCCAGCAGTCTCTCCGGGACAGCCTACAATGAGCAGTTCTTC
CDR3 protein: CASSLSGTAYNEQFF

D gene: .
clone size: .
J gene: TRBJ2-7
V gene: TRBV27
CDR3 DNA: TGTGCCAGCAGTTTTGGTGTAGGATACGAGCAGTACTTC
CDR3 protein: CASSFGVGYEQYF

D gene: .
clone size: .
J gene: TRBJ2-2
V gene: TRBV29-1
CDR3 DNA: TGCAGCGTTCACGGACAGCCGAACACCGGGGAGCTGTTTTTT
CDR3 protein: CSVHGQPNTGELFF

D gene: .
clone size: .
J gene: TRBJ2-7
V gene: TRBV10-3
CDR3 DNA: TGTGCCATCATGACGCGCTCCTACGAGCAGTACTTC
CDR3 protein: CAIMTRSYEQYF

D gene: TRBD2
clone size: .
J gene: TRBJ2-7
V gene: TRBV13
CDR3 DNA: TGTGCCAGTAGCGGGAGGCCCTCCTACGAGCAGTACTTC
CDR3 protein: CASSGRPSYEQYF

D gene: .
clone size: .
J gene: TRBJ1-1
V gene: TRBV28
CDR3 DNA: TGTGCCAGCAGTGTGCAGCCGAACACTGAAGCTTTCTTT
CDR3 protein: CASSVQPNTEAFF

D gene: .
clone size: once
J gene: TRBJ2-7
V gene: TRBV7-8
CDR3 DNA: TGTGCCAGCAGCTTAGCGGGAGATAGGGCCGGTGAGCAGTACTTC
CDR3 protein: CASSLAGDRAGEQYF

D gene: .
clone size: .
J gene: TRBJ2-7
V gene: TRBV20-1
CDR3 DNA: TGCAGTGCTAGAGACGGCTACGAGCAGTACTTC
CDR3 protein: CSARDGYEQYF

D gene: .
clone size: .
J gene: TRBJ2-7
V gene: TRBV19
CDR3 DNA: TGTGCCAGTAGACGGCCTGGCGGGGCCACCTACGAGCAGTACTTC
CDR3 protein: CASRRPGGATYEQYF

D gene: .
clone size: .
J gene: TRBJ2-2
V gene: TRBV5-1
CDR3 DNA: TGCGCCAGCAGCTTGGCTGATTTGGGGCACACCGGGGAGCTGTTTTTT
CDR3 protein: CASSLADLGHTGELFF

D gene: .
clone size: .
J gene: TRBJ1-4
V gene: TRBV28
CDR3 DNA: TGTGCCAGCCGCCCAACTAATGAAAAACTGTTTTTT
CDR3 protein: CASRPTNEKLFF

D gene: .
clone size: .
J gene: TRBJ2-1
V gene: TRBV5-1
CDR3 DNA: TGCGCCAGCAGCCAAGATGGCTATGAGCAGTTCTTC
CDR3 protein: CASSQDGYEQFF

D gene: .
clone size: .
J gene: TRBJ2-7
V gene: TRBV4-3
CDR3 DNA: TGCGCCAGCAGCCAAGATCTAGCTAACTCCTACGAGCAGTACTTC
CDR3 protein: CASSQDLANSYEQYF

D gene: TRBD1
clone size: .
J gene: TRBJ1-1
V gene: TRBV6-1
CDR3 DNA: TGTGCCAGCAGTTCGGACAGGGGGCGCGAGCCTTTCTTT
CDR3 protein: CASSSDRGREPFF

D gene: .
clone size: .
J gene: TRBJ2-7
V gene: TRBV5-1
CDR3 DNA: TGCGCCAGCAGCTTGGAGGGGAGGAGCTCCTACGAGCAGTACTTC
CDR3 protein: CASSLEGRSSYEQYF

D gene: TRBD2
clone size: .
J gene: TRBJ2-2
V gene: TRBV11-2
CDR3 DNA: TGTGCCAGCAGCCTCAGCGGGACGAACACCGGGGAGCTGTTTTTT
CDR3 protein: CASSLSGTNTGELFF

D gene: TRBD2
clone size: .
J gene: TRBJ2-4
V gene: TRBV2
CDR3 DNA: TGTGCCAGCAGTCGGACCGGGACTAGCGGGAGAGACATTCAGTACTTC
CDR3 protein: CASSRTGTSGRDIQYF

D gene: .
clone size: .
J gene: TRBJ2-7
V gene: TRBV2
CDR3 DNA: TGTGCCAGCAGTGGGGGCAGGGGGTCGGGAGCGGATCAGTACTTC
CDR3 protein: CASSGGRGSGADQYF

D gene: .
clone size: .
J gene: TRBJ1-3
V gene: TRBV7-2
CDR3 DNA: TGTGCCAGCAGCCAGGGGACTACTGGAAACACCATATATTTT
CDR3 protein: CASSQGTTGNTIYF

D gene: TRBD1
clone size: .
J gene: TRBJ2-2
V gene: TRBV25-1
CDR3 DNA: TGTGCCAGCAGTTTATTCGGGACAGGGATTCCCGGGGAGCTGTTTTTT
CDR3 protein: CASSLFGTGIPGELFF

D gene: .
clone size: .
J gene: TRBJ2-7
V gene: TRBV6-5
CDR3 DNA: TGTGCCAGCAGTTACGACCGCTCCTACGAGCAGTACTTC
CDR3 protein: CASSYDRSYEQYF

D gene: TRBD1
clone size: .
J gene: TRBJ2-2
V gene: TRBV2
CDR3 DNA: TGTGCCAGCAGGGGGGACAGGAACACCGGGGAGCTGTTTTTT
CDR3 protein: CASRGDRNTGELFF

D gene: TRBD2
clone size: few
J gene: TRBJ2-1
V gene: TRBV15
CDR3 DNA: TGTGCCACCAGACCCCCACTAGCGGAAGCCTACAATGAGCAGTTCTTC
CDR3 protein: CATRPPLAEAYNEQFF

D gene: TRBD1
clone size: .
J gene: TRBJ1-5
V gene: TRBV7-2
CDR3 DNA: TGTGCCAGCAGCCCGGGACAGACTAGCAATCAGCCCCAGCATTTT
CDR3 protein: CASSPGQTSNQPQHF

D gene: TRBD2
clone size: .
J gene: TRBJ2-3
V gene: TRBV27
CDR3 DNA: TGTGCCAGCAGAACAGGACTAGTCGATACGCAGTATTTT
CDR3 protein: CASRTGLVDTQYF

D gene: .
clone size: .
J gene: TRBJ2-1
V gene: TRBV6-1
CDR3 DNA: TGTGCCAGCAGTGAATACCTTAGGGCCAGCGAGCAGTTCTTC
CDR3 protein: CASSEYLRASEQFF

D gene: .
clone size: .
J gene: TRBJ1-5
V gene: TRBV6-6
CDR3 DNA: TGTGCCAGCAGTTACTCTGGGCAGGCCAATCAGCCCCAGCATTTT
CDR3 protein: CASSYSGQANQPQHF

D gene: .
clone size: few
J gene: TRBJ2-5
V gene: TRBV7-2
CDR3 DNA: TGTGCCAGCAGCCCCCATAGTGGAGAAGGCGGGGTCGAGACCCAGTACTTC
CDR3 protein: CASSPHSGEGGVETQYF

D gene: TRBD2
clone size: .
J gene: TRBJ2-7
V gene: TRBV5-6
CDR3 DNA: TGTGCCAGCAGCTCCTTTAGGACTAGCGGCCTTCCCTACGAGCAGTACTTC
CDR3 protein: CASSSFRTSGLPYEQYF

D gene: TRBD2
clone size: .
J gene: TRBJ2-5
V gene: TRBV5-1
CDR3 DNA: TGCGCCAGCGGACGTAGCGGGAGGGAAGAGACCCAGTACTTC
CDR3 protein: CASGRSGREETQYF

D gene: .
clone size: .
J gene: TRBJ2-1
V gene: TRBV4-1
CDR3 DNA: TGCGCCAGCAGCCAATACACTAGTCGGGGGTGGGCTGAGCAGTTCTTC
CDR3 protein: CASSQYTSRGWAEQFF

D gene: .
clone size: few
J gene: TRBJ2-7
V gene: TRBV9
CDR3 DNA: TGTGCCAGCAGCGTAGAGGCTTACCCCTACGAGCAGTACTTC
CDR3 protein: CASSVEAYPYEQYF

D gene: .
clone size: many
J gene: TRBJ1-4
V gene: TRBV2
CDR3 DNA: TGTGCCAGCAGTGAATCCAGGGTATCTGTTAATGAAAAACTGTTTTTT
CDR3 protein: CASSESRVSVNEKLFF

D gene: TRBD2
clone size: .
J gene: TRBJ2-7
V gene: TRBV5-4
CDR3 DNA: TGTGCCAGCAGCTTGAACCCTAGCGGCCCCCTCTACGAGCAGTACTTC
CDR3 protein: CASSLNPSGPLYEQYF

D gene: TRBD2
clone size: .
J gene: TRBJ2-1
V gene: TRBV4-1
CDR3 DNA: TGCGCCAGCAGCCAAGAACCGCGGCGGGGGAGGAATGAGCAGTTCTTC
CDR3 protein: CASSQEPRRGRNEQFF

D gene: TRBD2
clone size: .
J gene: TRBJ2-7
V gene: TRBV5-4
CDR3 DNA: TGTGCCAGCAGACCCTCGACTAGCGGGAGCGACGAGCAGTACTTC
CDR3 protein: CASRPSTSGSDEQYF

D gene: .
clone size: once
J gene: TRBJ2-2
V gene: TRBV30
CDR3 DNA: TGTGCCTGGAGTGTACGGAGAACAAACACCGGGGAGCTGTTTTTT
CDR3 protein: CAWSVRRTNTGELFF

D gene: .
clone size: .
J gene: TRBJ2-1
V gene: TRBV5-3
CDR3 DNA: TGTGCTGACCGCGCTTTCCTGGGGAATGAGCAGTTCTTC
CDR3 protein: CADRAFLGNEQFF

D gene: .
clone size: .
J gene: TRBJ2-7
V gene: TRBV6-5
CDR3 DNA: TGTGCCAGCTCCGCCGGTTACGAGTCTCACGAGCAGTACTTC
CDR3 protein: CASSAGYESHEQYF

D gene: TRBD2
clone size: .
J gene: TRBJ2-3
V gene: TRBV27
CDR3 DNA: TGTGCCAGCAGTTTTCGCAGCGGGAGGGGGATTCGCACAGATACGCAGTATTTT
CDR3 protein: CASSFRSGRGIRTDTQYF

D gene: .
clone size: .
J gene: TRBJ2-1
V gene: TRBV7-2
CDR3 DNA: TGTGCCAGCAGCTTAGGGGTGTCGGGTGAGCAGTTCTTC
CDR3 protein: CASSLGVSGEQFF

D gene: .
clone size: .
J gene: TRBJ2-5
V gene: TRBV5-1
CDR3 DNA: TGCGCCAGCAGCCTGGGACCAGGGGGGCCGGAGACCCAGTACTTC
CDR3 protein: CASSLGPGGPETQYF

D gene: .
clone size: .
J gene: TRBJ1-2
V gene: TRBV7-2
CDR3 DNA: TGTGCCAGCAGCCCGACACAGAACTATGGCTACACCTTC
CDR3 protein: CASSPTQNYGYTF

D gene: TRBD2
clone size: .
J gene: TRBJ2-2
V gene: TRBV19
CDR3 DNA: TGTGCCAGTAGAGGGGCTAGCGGGAGGTTCAACACCGGGGAGCTGTTTTTT
CDR3 protein: CASRGASGRFNTGELFF

D gene: TRBD2
clone size: once
J gene: TRBJ2-7
V gene: TRBV4-2
CDR3 DNA: TGTGCCAGCAGCCATGGACTAGACCTGCTTCCCTACGAGCAGTACTTC
CDR3 protein: CASSHGLDLLPYEQYF

D gene: TRBD2
clone size: .
J gene: TRBJ2-4
V gene: TRBV19
CDR3 DNA: TGTGCCAGTAGTCTTGAGGGGACTACTTCCTTCGAGGTCAAAAGCATTCAGTACTTC
CDR3 protein: CASSLEGTTSFEVKSIQYF

D gene: .
clone size: .
J gene: TRBJ2-7
V gene: TRBV5-1
CDR3 DNA: TGCGCCAGCAGCCTGGGGGATCGATATGGCGAAGAGCAGTACTTC
CDR3 protein: CASSLGDRYGEEQYF

D gene: .
clone size: .
J gene: TRBJ2-2
V gene: TRBV5-1
CDR3 DNA: TGCGCCAGCAGCCCCCGGGGTAGCGGGAACACCGGGGAGCTGTTTTTT
CDR3 protein: CASSPRGSGNTGELFF

D gene: TRBD1
clone size: .
J gene: TRBJ1-2
V gene: TRBV7-2
CDR3 DNA: TGTGCCAGCAGCTTAGCCCGACAGGGGAGGGTGGGTGGCTACACCTTC
CDR3 protein: CASSLARQGRVGGYTF

D gene: .
clone size: .
J gene: TRBJ2-7
V gene: TRBV7-2
CDR3 DNA: TGTGCCAGCAGCAACGTGGGTGAGCAGTACTTC
CDR3 protein: CASSNVGEQYF

D gene: TRBD2
clone size: .
J gene: TRBJ2-3
V gene: TRBV5-1
CDR3 DNA: TGCGCCAGCAGCGGGGCCGGGACTAGCTACGATACGCAGTATTTT
CDR3 protein: CASSGAGTSYDTQYF

D gene: TRBD2
clone size: .
J gene: TRBJ2-7
V gene: TRBV10-3
CDR3 DNA: TGTGCCATCAGTGAGTCGAGGGTAGCGGGAGCCTACGAGCAGTACTTC
CDR3 protein: CAISESRVAGAYEQYF

D gene: .
clone size: .
J gene: TRBJ1-2
V gene: TRBV27
CDR3 DNA: TGTGCCAGCAGTTTAATCTCGGGCTATGGCTACACCTTC
CDR3 protein: CASSLISGYGYTF